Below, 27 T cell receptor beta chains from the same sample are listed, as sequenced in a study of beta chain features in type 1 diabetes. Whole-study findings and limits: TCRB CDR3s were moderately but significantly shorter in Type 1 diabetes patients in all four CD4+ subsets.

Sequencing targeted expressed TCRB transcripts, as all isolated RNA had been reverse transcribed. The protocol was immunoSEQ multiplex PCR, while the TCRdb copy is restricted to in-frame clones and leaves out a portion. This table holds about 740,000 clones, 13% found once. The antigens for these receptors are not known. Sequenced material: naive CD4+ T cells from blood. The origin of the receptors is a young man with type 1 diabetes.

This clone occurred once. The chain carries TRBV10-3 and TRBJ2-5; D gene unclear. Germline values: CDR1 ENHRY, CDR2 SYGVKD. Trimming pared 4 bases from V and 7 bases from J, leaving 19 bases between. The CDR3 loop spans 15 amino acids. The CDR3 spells CAISGASDVGRTQYF. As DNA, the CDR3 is TGTGCCATCAGTGGCGCATCGGACGTGGGAAGGACCCAGTACTTC.

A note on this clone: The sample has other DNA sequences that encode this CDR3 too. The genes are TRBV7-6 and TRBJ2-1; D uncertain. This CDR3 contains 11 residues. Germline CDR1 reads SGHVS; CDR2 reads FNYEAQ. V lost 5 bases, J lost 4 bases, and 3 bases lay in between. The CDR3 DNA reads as TGTGCCAGCAGCGCGTACAATGAGCAGTTCTTC. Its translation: CASSAYNEQFF.

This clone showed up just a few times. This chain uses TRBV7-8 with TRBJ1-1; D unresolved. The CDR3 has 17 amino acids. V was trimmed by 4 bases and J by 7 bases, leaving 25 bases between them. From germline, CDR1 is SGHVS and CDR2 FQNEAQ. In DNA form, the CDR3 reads TGTGCCAGCAGCTATATCGAAATCCGGCTTCCCGGTGGTGAAGCTTTCTTT. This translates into CASSYIEIRLPGGEAFF.

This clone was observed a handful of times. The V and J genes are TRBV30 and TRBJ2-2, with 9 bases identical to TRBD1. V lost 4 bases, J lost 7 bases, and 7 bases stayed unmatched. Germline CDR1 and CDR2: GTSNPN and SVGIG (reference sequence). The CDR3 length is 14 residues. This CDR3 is CAWIRDRAVGELFF. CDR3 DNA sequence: TGTGCCTGGATCCGGGACAGGGCGGTCGGGGAGCTGTTTTTT.

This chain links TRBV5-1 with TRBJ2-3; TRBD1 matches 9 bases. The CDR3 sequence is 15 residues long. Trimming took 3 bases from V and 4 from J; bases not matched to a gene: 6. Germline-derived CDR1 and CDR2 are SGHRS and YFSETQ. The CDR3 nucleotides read TGCGCCAGCAGCTGGGGACAGGGACTGCCAGATACGCAGTATTTT. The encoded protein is CASSWGQGLPDTQYF.

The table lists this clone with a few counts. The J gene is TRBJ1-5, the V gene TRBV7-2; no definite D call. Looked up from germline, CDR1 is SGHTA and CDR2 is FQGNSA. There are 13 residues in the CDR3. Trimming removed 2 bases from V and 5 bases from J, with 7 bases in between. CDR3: CASSLQGHQPQHF. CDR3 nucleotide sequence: TGTGCCAGCAGCTTACAAGGGCATCAGCCCCAGCATTTT.

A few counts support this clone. CDR3 sequence: CASSLKVTGGEEGYTF. The CDR3 bases are TGTGCCAGCAGCTTAAAGGTGACAGGGGGCGAAGAGGGCTACACCTTC. The chain is built from TRBV7-6 and TRBJ1-2; 10 bases map to TRBD1. This CDR3 has 16 amino acids. Germline trimming cut 2 bases from V and 8 bases from J; bases unmatched to any gene: 11. The V gene's germline CDR1 is SGHVS and CDR2 FNYEAQ.

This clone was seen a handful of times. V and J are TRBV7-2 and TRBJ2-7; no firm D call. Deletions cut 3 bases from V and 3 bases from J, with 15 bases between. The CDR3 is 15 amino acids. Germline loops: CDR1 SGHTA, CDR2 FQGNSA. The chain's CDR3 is CASSFSPESIYEQYF. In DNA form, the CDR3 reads TGTGCCAGCAGCTTTTCCCCAGAGAGTATCTACGAGCAGTACTTC.

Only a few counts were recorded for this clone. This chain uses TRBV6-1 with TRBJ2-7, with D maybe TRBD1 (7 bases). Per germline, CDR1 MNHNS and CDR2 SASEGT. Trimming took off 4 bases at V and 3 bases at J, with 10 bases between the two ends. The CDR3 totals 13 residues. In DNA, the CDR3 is TGTGCCAGCAGTGGCGGGACAGTCTACGAGCAGTACTTC. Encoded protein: CASSGGTVYEQYF.

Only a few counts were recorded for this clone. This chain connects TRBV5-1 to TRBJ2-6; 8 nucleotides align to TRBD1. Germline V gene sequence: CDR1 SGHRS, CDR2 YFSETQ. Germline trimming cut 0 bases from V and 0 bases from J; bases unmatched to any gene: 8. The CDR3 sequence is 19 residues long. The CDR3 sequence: CASSLEAGGFLSGANVLTF. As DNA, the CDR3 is TGCGCCAGCAGCTTGGAGGCAGGGGGCTTTCTCTCTGGGGCCAACGTCCTGACTTTC.

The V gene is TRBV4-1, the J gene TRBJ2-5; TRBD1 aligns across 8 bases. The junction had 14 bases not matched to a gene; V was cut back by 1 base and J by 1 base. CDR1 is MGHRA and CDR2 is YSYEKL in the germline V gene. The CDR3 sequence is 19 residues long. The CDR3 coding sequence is TGCGCCAGCAGCCAAGCCAGCGGAGGGGGAACAGGGGGCCAAGAGACCCAGTACTTC. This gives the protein CASSQASGGGTGGQETQYF.

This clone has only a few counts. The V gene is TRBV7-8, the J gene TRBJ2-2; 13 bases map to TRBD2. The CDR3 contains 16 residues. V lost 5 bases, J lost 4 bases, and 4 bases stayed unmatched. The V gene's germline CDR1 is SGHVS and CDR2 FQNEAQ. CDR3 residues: CASSRTSGGVTGELFF. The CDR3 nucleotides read TGTGCCAGCAGCCGCACTAGCGGGGGGGTCACCGGGGAGCTGTTTTTT.

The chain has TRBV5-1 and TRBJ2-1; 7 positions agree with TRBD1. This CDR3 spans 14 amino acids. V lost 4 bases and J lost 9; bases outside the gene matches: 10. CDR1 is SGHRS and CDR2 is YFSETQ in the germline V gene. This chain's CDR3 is CASSRRQGITEQFF. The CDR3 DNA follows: TGCGCCAGCAGCAGAAGACAGGGAATAACTGAGCAGTTCTTC. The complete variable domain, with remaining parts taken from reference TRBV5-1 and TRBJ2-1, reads KAGVTQTPRYLIKTRGQQVTLSCSPISGHRSVSWYQQTPGQGLQFLFEYFSETQRNKGNFPGRFSGRQFSNSRSEMNVSTLELGDSALYLCASSRRQGITEQFFGPGTRLTVL.

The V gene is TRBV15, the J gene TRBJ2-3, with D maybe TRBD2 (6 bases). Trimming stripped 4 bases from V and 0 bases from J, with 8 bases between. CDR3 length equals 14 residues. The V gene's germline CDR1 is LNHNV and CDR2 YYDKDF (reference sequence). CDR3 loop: CATSKGLSTDTQYF. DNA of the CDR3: TGTGCCACCAGCAAGGGACTTAGCACAGATACGCAGTATTTT.

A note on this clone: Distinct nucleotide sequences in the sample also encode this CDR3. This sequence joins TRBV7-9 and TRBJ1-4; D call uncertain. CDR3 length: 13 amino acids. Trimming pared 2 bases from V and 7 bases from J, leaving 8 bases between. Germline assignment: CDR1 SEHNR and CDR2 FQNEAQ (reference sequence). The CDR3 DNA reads TGTGCCAGCAGCTTACCGGCCGGTGAAAAACTGTTTTTT. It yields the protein CASSLPAGEKLFF.

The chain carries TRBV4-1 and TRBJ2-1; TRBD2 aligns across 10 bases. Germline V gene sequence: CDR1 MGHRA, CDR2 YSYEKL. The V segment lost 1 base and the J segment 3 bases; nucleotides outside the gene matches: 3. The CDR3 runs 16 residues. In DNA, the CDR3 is TGCGCCAGCAGCCAAGGGGTAGCGGGGGGCTACAATGAGCAGTTCTTC. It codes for CASSQGVAGGYNEQFF.

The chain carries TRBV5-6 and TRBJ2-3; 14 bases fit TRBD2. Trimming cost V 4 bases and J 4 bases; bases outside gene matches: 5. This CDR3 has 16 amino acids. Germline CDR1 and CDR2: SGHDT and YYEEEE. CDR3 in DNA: TGTGCCAGCAGCACCCGGACTAGCGGGGGGCCAGATACGCAGTATTTT. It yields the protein CASSTRTSGGPDTQYF.

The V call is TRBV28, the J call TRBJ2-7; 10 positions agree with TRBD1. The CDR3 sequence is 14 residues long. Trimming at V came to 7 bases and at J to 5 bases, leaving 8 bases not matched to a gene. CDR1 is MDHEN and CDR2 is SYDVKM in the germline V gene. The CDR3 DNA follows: TGTGCCAGCACCCGGGGGACAGGGGATAACGAGCAGTACTTC. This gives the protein CASTRGTGDNEQYF.

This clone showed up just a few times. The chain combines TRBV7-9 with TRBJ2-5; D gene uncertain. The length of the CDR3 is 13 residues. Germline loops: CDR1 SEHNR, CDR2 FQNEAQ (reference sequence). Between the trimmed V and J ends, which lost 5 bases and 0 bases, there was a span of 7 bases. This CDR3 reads CASSQTYQETQYF. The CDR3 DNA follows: TGTGCCAGCAGCCAAACGTACCAAGAGACCCAGTACTTC.

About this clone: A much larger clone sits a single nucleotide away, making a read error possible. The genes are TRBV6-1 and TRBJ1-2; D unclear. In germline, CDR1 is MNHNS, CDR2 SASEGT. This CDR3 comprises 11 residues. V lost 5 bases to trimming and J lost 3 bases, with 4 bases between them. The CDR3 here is CASSSDYGYTF. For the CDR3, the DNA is TGTGCCAGCAGTTCGGACTATGGCTACACCTTC.

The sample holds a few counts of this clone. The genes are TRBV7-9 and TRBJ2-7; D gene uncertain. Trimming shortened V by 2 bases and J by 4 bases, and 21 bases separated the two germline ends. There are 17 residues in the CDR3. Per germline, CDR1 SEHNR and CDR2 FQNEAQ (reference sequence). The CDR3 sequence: CASSLHPRGSPGYEQYF. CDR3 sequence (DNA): TGTGCCAGCAGCTTACACCCAAGAGGATCTCCTGGATACGAGCAGTACTTC.

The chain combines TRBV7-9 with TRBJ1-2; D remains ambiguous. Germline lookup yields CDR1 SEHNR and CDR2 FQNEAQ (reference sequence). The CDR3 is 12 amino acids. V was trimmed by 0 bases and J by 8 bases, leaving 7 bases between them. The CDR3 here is CASSLASAGYTF. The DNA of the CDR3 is TGTGCCAGCAGCTTAGCGTCGGCGGGCTACACCTTC.

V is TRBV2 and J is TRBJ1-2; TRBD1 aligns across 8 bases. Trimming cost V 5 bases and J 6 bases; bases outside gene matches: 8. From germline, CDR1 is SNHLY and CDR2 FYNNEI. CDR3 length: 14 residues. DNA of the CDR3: TGTGCCAGCAGTTCAACTGGGACAGGCCATGGCTACACCTTC. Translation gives CASSSTGTGHGYTF.

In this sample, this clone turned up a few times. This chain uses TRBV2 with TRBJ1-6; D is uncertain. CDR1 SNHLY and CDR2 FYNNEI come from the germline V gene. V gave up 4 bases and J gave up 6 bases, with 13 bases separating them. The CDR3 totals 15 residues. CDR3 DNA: TGTGCCAGCAGTGTCGGCGGAATTTTTAATTCACCCCTCCACTTT. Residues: CASSVGGIFNSPLHF.

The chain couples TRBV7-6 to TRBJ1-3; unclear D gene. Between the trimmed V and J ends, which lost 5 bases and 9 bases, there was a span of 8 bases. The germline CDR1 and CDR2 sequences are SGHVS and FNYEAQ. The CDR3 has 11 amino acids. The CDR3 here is CASSQEGTIYF. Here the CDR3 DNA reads TGTGCCAGCAGCCAGGAAGGCACCATATATTTT. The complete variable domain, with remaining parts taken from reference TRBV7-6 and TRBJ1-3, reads GAGVSQSPRYKVTKRGQDVALRCDPISGHVSLYWYRQALGQGPEFLTYFNYEAQQDKSGLPNDRFSAERPEGSISTLTIQRTEQRDSAMYRCASSQEGTIYFGEGSWLTVV.

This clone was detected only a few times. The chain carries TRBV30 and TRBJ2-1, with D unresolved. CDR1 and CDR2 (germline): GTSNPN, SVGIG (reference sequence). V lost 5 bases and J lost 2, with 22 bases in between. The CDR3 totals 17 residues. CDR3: CAWGRAPYWTPYNEQFF. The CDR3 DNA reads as TGTGCCTGGGGACGGGCTCCTTACTGGACCCCCTACAATGAGCAGTTCTTC.

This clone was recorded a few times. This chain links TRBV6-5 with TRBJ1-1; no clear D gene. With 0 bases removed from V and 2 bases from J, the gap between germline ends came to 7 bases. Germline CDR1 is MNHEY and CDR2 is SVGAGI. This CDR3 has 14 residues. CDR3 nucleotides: TGTGCCAGCAGTTACTCGCAGCCTAACACTGAAGCTTTCTTT. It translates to CASSYSQPNTEAFF.